This T cell receptor beta chain appears in the sequencing data of a study of blood T cells in healthy people across ages. Study results and caveats: Among T cells, TCR beta diversity per million cells dropped roughly linearly as age rose. There were more naive CD4+ cells and higher diversity in long-lived donors than in aged donors.

Isolation per sample recovered at least 6.5 million PBMCs. CDR3 length equals 14 residues. Germline CDR1 is LGHNA and CDR2 is YNFKEQ. The V end was cut by 1 base, the J end by 6 bases, with 10 bases between. Worth noting for this clonotype: The antigen remains unidentified.

Alongside a J-beta primer mix, a sample-barcoded 5' primer served in a second PCR lasting roughly 7 to 11 cycles. MiXCR, run by TCRdb on the 5' RACE reads, gives a single entry per CDR3 protein. The sample gives 1.5 million to 1.8 million distinct CDR3 sequences, under 55% of which show up once; more than 4% is in the top ten. The sequencing sample was made of blood. The J gene is TRBJ2-1, the V gene TRBV4-2, with D possibly matching TRBD2 (5 bases). This receptor was taken from a woman between 18 and 29 years old in good health. Here the CDR3 reads CASSQAPGSNEQFF. CDR3 sequence (DNA): TGTGCCAGCAGCCAAGCCCCGGGGAGCAATGAGCAGTTCTTC.